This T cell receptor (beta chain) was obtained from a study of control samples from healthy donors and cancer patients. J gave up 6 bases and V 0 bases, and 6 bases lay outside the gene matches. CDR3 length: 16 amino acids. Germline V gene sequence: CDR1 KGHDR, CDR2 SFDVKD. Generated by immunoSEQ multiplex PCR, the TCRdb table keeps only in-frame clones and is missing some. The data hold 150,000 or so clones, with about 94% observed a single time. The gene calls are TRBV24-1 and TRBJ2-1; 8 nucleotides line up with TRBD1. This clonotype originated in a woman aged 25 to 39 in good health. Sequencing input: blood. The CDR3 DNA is TGTGCCACCAGTGATTTGAAGACAGGGGACGTCAATGAGCAGTTCTTC. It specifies CATSDLKTGDVNEQFF.